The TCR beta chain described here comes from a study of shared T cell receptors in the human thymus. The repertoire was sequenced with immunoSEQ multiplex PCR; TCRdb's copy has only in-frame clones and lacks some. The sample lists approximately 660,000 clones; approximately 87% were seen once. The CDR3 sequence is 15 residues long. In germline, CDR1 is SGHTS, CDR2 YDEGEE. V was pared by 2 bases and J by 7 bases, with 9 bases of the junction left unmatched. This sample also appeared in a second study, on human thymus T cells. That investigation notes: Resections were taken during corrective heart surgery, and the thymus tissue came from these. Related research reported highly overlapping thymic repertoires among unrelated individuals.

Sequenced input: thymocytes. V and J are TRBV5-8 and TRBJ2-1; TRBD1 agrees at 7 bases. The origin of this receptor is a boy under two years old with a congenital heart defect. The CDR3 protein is CASSFAPKQGNEQFF. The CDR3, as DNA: TGTGCCAGCAGCTTTGCCCCTAAACAGGGGAATGAGCAGTTCTTC.